This TCR beta chain is drawn from a study of CD4 T cells in relation to SARS-CoV-2 and coronaviruses. Study at large: Negative control cultures got HIV-1 Nef peptides or no peptide.

Details on this clone: Its antigen is unknown.

The CDR3 sequence is 17 residues long. The germline gives CDR1 LGHDT, CDR2 YNNKEL (reference sequence). V shed 0 bases and J 3 bases; nucleotides not matched to a gene: 4. CD4+ T cells from unexposed donors were obtained before the COVID-19 pandemic (2011-2018). The cells were cultured for over eight days before CD4+ T cells were isolated. Cells permitting, SARS-CoV-2 S/N and four cold-coronavirus spikes were tested on unexposed-donor CD4+ T cells. The method was immunoSEQ multiplex PCR; TCRdb's version includes in-frame clones alone and lacks a portion of them. The sample has about 23,000 clones, around three quarters seen once.

This receptor was obtained from a human donor in good health. This chain uses TRBV3-1 (or the pseudogene TRBV3-2) with TRBJ2-1; TRBD2 agrees at 11 bases. The material sequenced was CD4+ T cells from PBMCs, cultured in vitro. CDR3 DNA sequence: TGTGCCAGCAGCCAAGATCTAGCGGGAGGTGGCTACAATGAGCAGTTCTTC. Translating it yields CASSQDLAGGGYNEQFF.